The table lists the clone carrying this T cell receptor beta chain with a few counts. Its antigen is unidentified. This entry belongs to a study of blood T cells in healthy people across ages. The germline V gene has CDR1 MNHEY and CDR2 SMNVEV (reference sequence). The CDR3 spans 16 residues. J gave up 5 bases and V 5 bases, and 13 bases lay outside the gene matches. Study-level results: Naive T cell percentage showed a strong correlation with the diversity of TCR beta. Roughly linear age-related decline in beta diversity appeared, significant by age roughly 40. Both naive CD4+ cell counts and diversity were greater in long-lived donors than in aged donors.

Then a second PCR, running roughly 7 to 11 cycles, was carried out with a sample-barcoded 5' primer and a J-beta primer mix. A template-switch adaptor that had 12 random nucleotides put a tag on each cDNA molecule. TCRdb re-derived calls from the 5' RACE reads in MiXCR, one entry per CDR3 protein. The repertoire has some 920,000 distinct CDR3 sequences, roughly 51% of them found once; the top ten carry about a fifth. The TCR sequence derives from a woman between 55 and 75 years old in good health. The sample taken for sequencing was blood. V usage is TRBV27 and J usage is TRBJ2-5; 8 bases are shared with TRBD1. Here the CDR3 DNA reads TGTGCCAGCAGTATGACAGGGGCCAGATACGGGGAGACCCAGTACTTC. Residues: CASSMTGARYGETQYF.